This T cell receptor beta chain was retrieved from a study of T cells in localized non-small cell lung cancer. The junction had 10 bases not matched to a gene; V was cut back by 0 bases and J by 4 bases. The CDR3 extends over 17 amino acids. CDR1 is SGDLS and CDR2 is YYNGEE in the germline V gene. Note on this clone: Its antigen is not known.

TCRdb keeps only in-frame clones here, not all; method: immunoSEQ multiplex PCR. The top ten clones hold around 4% of a sample with fewer than 40,000 clones, 85% to 90% of them seen once. Study results and caveats: Appearances in adjacent lung were noted for a median 57 of the top 100 tumor clones. A higher density of T cells in blood coincided with extended overall survival. Uninvolved adjacent lung showed higher T cell clonality than tumor.

The rearrangement uses TRBV9 and TRBJ2-1; 7 nucleotides match TRBD1. Specimen: peripheral blood, collected before any cancer treatment. The sequence was obtained from a male donor older than 55 with stage III lung adenocarcinoma. DNA of the CDR3: TGTGCCAGCAGCGTAGAGGGGCAGGGGACAGTATACAATGAGCAGTTCTTC. Its protein product is CASSVEGQGTVYNEQFF.